A single sample is the source of the 3 T cell receptor beta chains below, sequenced in a study of CD8 T cells in Susac syndrome. About 0.5 to 1 ug RNA was reverse transcribed with random hexamers. Using its own MiXCR run on the immunoSEQ multiplex PCR reads, TCRdb lists one record per CDR3 protein. The table shows a few hundred thousand distinct CDR3 sequences, with 75% to 85% occurring only once. Specimen: CD8+ T cells from PBMCs. All receptors derive from a human donor with multiple sclerosis.

The chain links TRBV15 to TRBJ1-5; a weak D match, TRBD1 (5 bases). The CDR3 has 15 amino acids. Germline V gene sequence: CDR1 LNHNV, CDR2 YYDKDF (reference sequence). The V gene lost 0 bases and the J gene lost 4 bases, with 10 bases spanning the gap. The CDR3: CATSRDRGRNQPQHF. The CDR3 DNA follows: TGTGCCACCAGCAGAGATCGGGGGAGGAATCAGCCCCAGCATTTT.

This chain links TRBV28 with TRBJ2-1; D gene ambiguous. Germline values: CDR1 MDHEN, CDR2 SYDVKM. The CDR3 totals 14 residues. Trimming pared 7 bases from V and 7 bases from J, leaving 17 bases between. The CDR3 region is CASTPNWGQNEQFF. CDR3 DNA sequence: TGTGCCAGCACCCCAAACTGGGGTCAGAATGAGCAGTTCTTC.

The CDR3 nucleotides read TGTGCCAGCAGCGAGGCAGGGAGTGGATGGAGCACCGGGGAGCTGTTTTTT. Protein: CASSEAGSGWSTGELFF. This chain uses TRBV7-6 with TRBJ2-2, with D possibly called TRBD1 or TRBD2 (5 bases each). CDR1 and CDR2 from the germline V gene are SGHVS and FNYEAQ. With 5 bases removed from V and 4 bases from J, the gap between germline ends came to 20 bases. The CDR3 loop spans 17 amino acids.